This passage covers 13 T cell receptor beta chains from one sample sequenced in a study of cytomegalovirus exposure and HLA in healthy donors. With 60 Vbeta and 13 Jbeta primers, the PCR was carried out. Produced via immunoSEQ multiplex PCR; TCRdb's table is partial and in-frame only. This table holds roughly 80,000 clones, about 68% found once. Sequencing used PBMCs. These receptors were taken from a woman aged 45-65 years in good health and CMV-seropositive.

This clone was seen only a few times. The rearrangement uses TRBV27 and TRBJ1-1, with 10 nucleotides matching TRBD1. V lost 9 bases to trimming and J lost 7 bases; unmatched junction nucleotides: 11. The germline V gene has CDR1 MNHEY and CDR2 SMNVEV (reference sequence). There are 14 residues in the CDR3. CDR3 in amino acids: CASQPGTGADEAFF. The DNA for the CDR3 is TGTGCCAGTCAGCCGGGGACAGGGGCCGATGAAGCTTTCTTT.

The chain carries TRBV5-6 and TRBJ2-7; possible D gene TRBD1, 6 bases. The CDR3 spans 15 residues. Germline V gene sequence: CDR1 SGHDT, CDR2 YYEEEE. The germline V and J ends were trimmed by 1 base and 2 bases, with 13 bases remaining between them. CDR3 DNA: TGTGCCAGCAGCTTGATCGGCCAGGGGACCTACGAGCAGTACTTC. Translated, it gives CASSLIGQGTYEQYF.

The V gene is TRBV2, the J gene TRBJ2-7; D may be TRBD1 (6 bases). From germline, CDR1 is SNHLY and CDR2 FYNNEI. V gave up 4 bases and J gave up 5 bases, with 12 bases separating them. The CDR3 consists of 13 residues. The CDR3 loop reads CASSVGTFNEQYV. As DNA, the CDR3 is TGTGCCAGCAGTGTCGGGACATTCAACGAGCAGTACGTC.

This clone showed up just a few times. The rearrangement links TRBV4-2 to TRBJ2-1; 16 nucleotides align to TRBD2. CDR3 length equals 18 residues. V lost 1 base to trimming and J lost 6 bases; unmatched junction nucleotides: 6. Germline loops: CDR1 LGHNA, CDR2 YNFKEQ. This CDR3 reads CASSQVGLAGGLGNEQFF. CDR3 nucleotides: TGTGCCAGCAGCCAAGTGGGACTAGCGGGGGGGCTTGGCAATGAGCAGTTCTTC.

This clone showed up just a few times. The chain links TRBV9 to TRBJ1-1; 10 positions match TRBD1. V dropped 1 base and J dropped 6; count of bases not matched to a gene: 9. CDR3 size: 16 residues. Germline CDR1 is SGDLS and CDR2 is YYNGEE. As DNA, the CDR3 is TGTGCCAGCAGCGTAACCCTGACAGGGGGCGGCCCTGAAGCTTTCTTT. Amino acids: CASSVTLTGGGPEAFF.

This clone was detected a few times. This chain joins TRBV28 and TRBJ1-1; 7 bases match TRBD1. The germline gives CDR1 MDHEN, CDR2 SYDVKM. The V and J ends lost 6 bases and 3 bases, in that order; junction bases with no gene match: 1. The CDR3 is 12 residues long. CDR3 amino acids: CASRQGDTEAFF. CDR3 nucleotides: TGTGCCAGCAGGCAGGGGGACACTGAAGCTTTCTTT.

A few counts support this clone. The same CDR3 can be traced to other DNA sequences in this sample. CDR3 in amino acids: CASSLPGVYEQYF. In DNA form, the CDR3 reads TGTGCCAGCAGCCTTCCAGGGGTCTACGAGCAGTACTTC. The chain carries TRBV11-2 and TRBJ2-7, with D possibly TRBD1 on 6 matching bases. CDR1 SGHAT and CDR2 FQNNGV come from the germline V gene. There are 13 residues in the CDR3. V shed 5 bases and J shed 3 bases, with 11 bases lying between them.

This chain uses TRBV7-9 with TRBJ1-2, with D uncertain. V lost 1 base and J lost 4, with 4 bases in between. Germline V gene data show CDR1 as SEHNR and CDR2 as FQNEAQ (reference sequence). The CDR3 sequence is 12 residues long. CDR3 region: CASSLGGYGYTF. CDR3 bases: TGTGCCAGCAGCTTAGGCGGCTATGGCTACACCTTC.

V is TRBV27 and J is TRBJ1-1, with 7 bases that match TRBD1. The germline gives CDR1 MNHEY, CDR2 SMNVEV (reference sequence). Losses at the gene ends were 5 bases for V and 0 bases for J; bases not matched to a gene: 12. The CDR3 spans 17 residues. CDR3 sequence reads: CASSKRQGRRMNTEAFF. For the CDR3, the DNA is TGTGCCAGCAGTAAACGACAGGGCAGGAGGATGAACACTGAAGCTTTCTTT.

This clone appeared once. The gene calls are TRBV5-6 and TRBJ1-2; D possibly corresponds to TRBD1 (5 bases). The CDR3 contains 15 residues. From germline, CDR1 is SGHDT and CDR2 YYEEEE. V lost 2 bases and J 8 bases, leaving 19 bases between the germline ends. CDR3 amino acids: CASSFPSAGREGYTF. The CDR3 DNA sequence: TGTGCCAGCAGCTTTCCCTCCGCGGGGCGAGAAGGCTACACCTTC.

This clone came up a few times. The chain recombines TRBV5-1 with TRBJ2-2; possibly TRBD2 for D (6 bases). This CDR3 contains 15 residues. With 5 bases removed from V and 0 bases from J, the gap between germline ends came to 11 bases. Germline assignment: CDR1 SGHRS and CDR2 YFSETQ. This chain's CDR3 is CASSLRGTNTGELFF. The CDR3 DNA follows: TGCGCCAGCAGTCTCCGCGGGACGAACACCGGGGAGCTGTTTTTT.

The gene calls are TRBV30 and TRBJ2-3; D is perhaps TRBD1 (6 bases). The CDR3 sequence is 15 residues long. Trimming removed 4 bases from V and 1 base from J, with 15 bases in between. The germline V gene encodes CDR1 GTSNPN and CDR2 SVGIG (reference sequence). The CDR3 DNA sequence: TGTGCCTGGACAGGGGCCACGAAATGCACAGATACGCAGTATTTT. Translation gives CAWTGATKCTDTQYF.

This CDR3 reads CASSEGGQRYGYTF. The CDR3 region has the DNA TGTGCCAGCAGTGAGGGGGGACAGCGCTATGGCTACACCTTC. The chain combines TRBV6-5 with TRBJ1-2; TRBD1 aligns across 7 bases. V was pared by 5 bases and J by 4 bases, with 7 bases of the junction left unmatched. The CDR3 extends over 14 amino acids. Germline V lookup: CDR1 MNHEY, CDR2 SVGAGI.